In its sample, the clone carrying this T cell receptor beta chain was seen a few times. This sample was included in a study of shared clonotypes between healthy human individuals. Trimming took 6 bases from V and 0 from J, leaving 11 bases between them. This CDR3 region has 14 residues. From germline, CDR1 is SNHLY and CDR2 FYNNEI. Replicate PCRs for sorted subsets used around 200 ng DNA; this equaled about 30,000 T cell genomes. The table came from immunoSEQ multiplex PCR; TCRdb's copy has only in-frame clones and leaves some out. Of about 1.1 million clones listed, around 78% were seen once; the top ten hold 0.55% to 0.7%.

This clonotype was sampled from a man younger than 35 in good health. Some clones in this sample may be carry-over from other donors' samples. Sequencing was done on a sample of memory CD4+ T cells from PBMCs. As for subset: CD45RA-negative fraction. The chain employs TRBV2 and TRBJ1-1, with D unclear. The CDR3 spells CASSGPAVNTEAFF. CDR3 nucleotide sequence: TGTGCCAGCAGCGGACCGGCGGTGAACACTGAAGCTTTCTTT.